Each of the 10 T cell receptor beta chains below was sequenced from the same sample in a study of T cells in women clearing cervical HPV infection. Some clones are missing from TCRdb's copy, which holds only in-frame ones; the method was immunoSEQ multiplex PCR. Here the sample table reports under 45,000 clones. Source material: blood buffy coat. These receptor sequences come from a woman between 18 and 69 years old with a cervical HPV16 infection that either progressed to CIN3+ or cleared (not recorded which).

As concerns this clone: Read coverage stops 3 residues before the CDR3 terminus; the germline J gene supplies the remainder. The chain is built from TRBV11-3 and TRBJ2-3, with 8 bases matching TRBD2. The CDR3 runs 13 residues. The germline V gene has CDR1 SGHNT and CDR2 YENEEA. The sequenced CDR3 bases are TGTGCCAGCAGCTTGGGTAAGCGGGAGACG. It codes for CASSLGKRET. The CDR3 reads in full as CASSLGKRETQYF.

Comments on this clone: The read falls 3 residues short of the CDR3 end, and the missing part is taken from the germline J gene. V is TRBV10-1 and J is TRBJ2-5, with 7 bases matching TRBD2. Trimming took 7 bases from V and 5 from J; bases not matched to a gene: 10. The germline V gene has CDR1 WNHNN and CDR2 SYGVQD (reference sequence). CDR3 size: 14 residues. The CDR3 is CASIPGLGKETQYF. The CDR3 DNA, read in part, is TGCGCCAGCATCCCTGGACTAGGTAAGGAGACC.

With respect to this clone: The missing CDR3 end, 3 residues past where the read stops, is filled in from the germline J gene. The chain uses TRBV2 and TRBJ2-3, with TRBD2 identical over 9 bases. Germline CDR1 reads SNHLY; CDR2 reads FYNNEI. The CDR3 consists of 16 residues. After removal of 3 bases from V and 6 bases from J, the junction contained 10 bases not matched to a gene. Incomplete CDR3 DNA: TGTGCCAGCAGTGATGGAGCGGGAGGACCGTGGGATACG. It codes for CASSDGAGGPWDT. The complete CDR3 reads CASSDGAGGPWDTQYF.

Concerning this clone: The read ends 3 residues early relative to the CDR3; the germline J gene fills the gap. This chain uses TRBV30 with TRBJ2-7, with 7 bases identical to TRBD2. CDR1 is GTSNPN and CDR2 is SVGIG in the germline V gene (reference sequence). The CDR3 is 14 amino acids. Losses at the gene ends were 3 bases for V and 3 bases for J; bases not matched to a gene: 8. CDR3 DNA (partial): TGTGCCTGGAGCAAGCTAGCGGTGGGCTACGAG. This translates into CAWSKLAVGYE. The full-length CDR3 reads as CAWSKLAVGYEQYF.

The sequenced part of the CDR3 DNA is TGTGCCACCAGCAGTCCCGGGACATCGTCAAGGGAA. Translation: CATSSPGTSSRE. Given in full, the CDR3 is CATSSPGTSSREAFF. The chain recombines TRBV15 with TRBJ1-1; D perhaps matches TRBD1 (6 bases). Read coverage stops 3 residues before the CDR3 terminus; the germline J gene supplies the remainder. Germline CDR1 is LNHNV and CDR2 is YYDKDF (reference sequence). This CDR3 comprises 15 residues.

With respect to this clone: The missing CDR3 end, 3 residues past where the read stops, is filled in from the germline J gene. V usage is TRBV6-1 and J usage is TRBJ1-2; TRBD1 might be the D (5 bases). V shed 2 bases and J shed 4 bases, with 17 bases lying between them. This CDR3 has 16 residues. The germline gives CDR1 MNHNS, CDR2 SASEGT. This CDR3 is CASSENGAGRGYGYTF. CDR3 bases read: TGTGCCAGCAGTGAAAATGGGGCAGGGAGAGGCTATGGC.

Concerning this clone: The CDR3 extends 3 residues past the end of the read, so its final part is completed from the germline J gene. This chain joins TRBV20-1 and TRBJ1-5; D is possibly TRBD1 (6 bases). The V end was cut by 0 bases, the J end by 0 bases, with 21 bases between. Germline V gives CDR1 DFQATT, CDR2 SNEGSKA (reference sequence). This CDR3 spans 19 amino acids. Incomplete CDR3 DNA: TGCAGTGCTAGAGACCTGTCCCGGGGGGGGGCATCTAGCAATCAGCCC. It yields the protein CSARDLSRGGASSNQP. The CDR3 in full is CSARDLSRGGASSNQPQHF.

Comments on this clone: With the read ending 3 residues before the CDR3 end, the germline J gene is used to fill in that end. The chain recombines TRBV27 with TRBJ2-3, with 10 bases identical to TRBD2. This CDR3 spans 16 amino acids. Losses at the gene ends were 4 bases for V and 4 bases for J; bases not matched to a gene: 8. The germline CDR1 and CDR2 sequences are MNHEY and SMNVEV (reference sequence). CDR3 loop: CASSSLSSGSSDTQYF. The CDR3 bases that were read are TGTGCCAGCAGTTCCCTGTCTAGCGGGAGTTCAGATACG.

With regard to this clone: The sequence runs out 3 residues before the end of the CDR3; the remainder is reconstructed from the germline J gene. The same CDR3 can be traced to other DNA sequences in this sample. The chain employs TRBV20-1 and TRBJ1-2, with D unresolved. CDR1 is DFQATT, CDR2 SNEGSKA, per germline (reference sequence). V lost 0 bases and J lost 1, with 9 bases in between. The CDR3 contains 14 residues. The CDR3 DNA, read in part, is TGCAGTGCTAGAGATCTCGCGAGTAACTATGGC. It yields the protein CSARDLASNYG. The whole CDR3 reads CSARDLASNYGYTF.

In regard to this clone: The read ends 3 residues before the CDR3 terminus; that terminus is restored from the germline J gene. The genes are TRBV7-6 and TRBJ2-5; 14 nucleotides align to TRBD2. The CDR3 runs 17 residues. V lost 1 base and J lost 5; bases outside the gene matches: 6. Germline V gives CDR1 SGHVS, CDR2 FNYEAQ. CDR3 amino acids: CASSLETSGRARETQYF. CDR3 bases read: TGTGCCAGCAGCTTAGAGACTAGCGGGAGGGCCCGGGAGACC.